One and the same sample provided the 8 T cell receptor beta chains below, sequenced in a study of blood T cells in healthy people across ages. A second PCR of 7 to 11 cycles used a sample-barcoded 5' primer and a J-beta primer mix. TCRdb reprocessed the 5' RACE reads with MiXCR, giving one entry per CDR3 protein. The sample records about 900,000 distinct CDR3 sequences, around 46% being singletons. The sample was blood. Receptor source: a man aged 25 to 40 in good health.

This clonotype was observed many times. Here the CDR3 reads CSARDGQAHNEQFF. For the CDR3, the DNA is TGCAGTGCTAGAGATGGGCAGGCCCACAATGAGCAGTTCTTC. The chain uses TRBV20-1 and TRBJ2-1; D is unresolved. The CDR3 length is 14 residues. CDR1 is DFQATT and CDR2 is SNEGSKA in the germline V gene (reference sequence). The V end lost 0 bases, the J end lost 5 bases, and 11 bases lay between the germline ends.

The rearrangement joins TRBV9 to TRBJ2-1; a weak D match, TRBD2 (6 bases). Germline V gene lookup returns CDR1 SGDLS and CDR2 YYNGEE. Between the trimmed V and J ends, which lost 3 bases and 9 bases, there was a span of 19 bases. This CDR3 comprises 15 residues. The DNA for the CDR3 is TGTGCCAGCAGCGGACCGAGGACTCCCGGGGGTGAGCAGTTCTTC. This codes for CASSGPRTPGGEQFF.

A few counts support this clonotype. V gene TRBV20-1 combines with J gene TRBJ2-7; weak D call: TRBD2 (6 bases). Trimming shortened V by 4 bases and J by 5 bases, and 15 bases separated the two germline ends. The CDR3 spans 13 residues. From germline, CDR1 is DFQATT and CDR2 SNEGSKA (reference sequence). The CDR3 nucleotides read TGCAGTGCTACCACGGAGGGGAGGAACGAGCAGTACTTC. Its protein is CSATTEGRNEQYF.

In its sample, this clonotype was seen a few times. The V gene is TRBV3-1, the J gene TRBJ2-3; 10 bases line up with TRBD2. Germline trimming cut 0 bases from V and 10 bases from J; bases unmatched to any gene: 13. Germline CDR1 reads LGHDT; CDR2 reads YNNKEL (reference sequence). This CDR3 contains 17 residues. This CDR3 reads CASSQDRGLAKMSAQYF. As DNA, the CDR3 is TGTGCCAGCAGCCAAGATAGGGGACTAGCGAAAATGTCCGCGCAGTATTTT.

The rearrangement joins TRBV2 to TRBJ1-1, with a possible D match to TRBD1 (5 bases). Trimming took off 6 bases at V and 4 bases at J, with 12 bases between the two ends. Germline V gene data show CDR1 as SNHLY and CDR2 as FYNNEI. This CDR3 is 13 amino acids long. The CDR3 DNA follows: TGTGCCAGCAGACTGGGGCCCAGCACTGAAGCTTTCTTT. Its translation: CASRLGPSTEAFF.

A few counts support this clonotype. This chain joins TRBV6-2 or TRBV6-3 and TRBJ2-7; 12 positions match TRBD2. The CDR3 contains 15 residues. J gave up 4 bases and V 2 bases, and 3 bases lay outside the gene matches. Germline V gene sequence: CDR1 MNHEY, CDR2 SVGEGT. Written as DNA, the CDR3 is TGTGCCAGCAGTTACCTAGCGGGGGGGCCATACGAGCAGTACTTC. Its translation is CASSYLAGGPYEQYF.

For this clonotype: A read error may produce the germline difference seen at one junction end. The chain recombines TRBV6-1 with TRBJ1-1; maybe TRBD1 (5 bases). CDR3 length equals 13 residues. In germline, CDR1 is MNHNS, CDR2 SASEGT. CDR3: CVSSETMTAEAFF. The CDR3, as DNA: TGTGTCAGCAGCGAAACGATGACAGCCGAAGCTTTCTTT.

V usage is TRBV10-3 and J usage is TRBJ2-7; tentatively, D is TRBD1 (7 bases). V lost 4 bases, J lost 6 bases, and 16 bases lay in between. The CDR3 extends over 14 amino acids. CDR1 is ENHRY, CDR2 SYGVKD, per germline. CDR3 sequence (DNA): TGTGCCATCAGTGCCGACAGGGAGGTGGGCGAGCAGTACTTC. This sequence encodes CAISADREVGEQYF.